This TCR beta chain was profiled in a study of TIL therapy for anti-PD-1-resistant metastatic lung cancer. Study context: Median tumor mutation burden was under 1.9 mutations per megabase.

Time point defined: pre-treatment sample, taken before nivolumab and TIL therapy. Adults with stage 4 NSCLC were enrolled in a phase I trial. On this clone: No antigen is known for it.

Overall study results and limits: Infused TIL clonotypes partially replaced the baseline blood repertoire, then decayed over months.

V gave up 1 base and J gave up 0 bases, with 6 bases separating them. Germline V lookup: CDR1 SGHDT, CDR2 YYEEEE. The CDR3 runs 14 residues. This was the immunoSEQ v3 assay. Sequencing depth was about 2 million read pairs for survey level, roughly 5-6.5 million for deep. Sequencing was performed with immunoSEQ multiplex PCR; in TCRdb, only in-frame clones are kept and a portion is missing. The data contain about 21,000 clones, about two thirds of them singletons. The receptor was derived from a person between 25 and 79 years old with non-small cell lung cancer. Source: blood, taken at baseline. The chain joins TRBV5-6 to TRBJ2-3; D ambiguous. The CDR3 DNA reads TGTGCCAGCAGCTTGTGGGGTAGCACAGATACGCAGTATTTT. Protein: CASSLWGSTDTQYF.